These 7 T cell receptor beta chains were sequenced from one sample in a study of CD8 T cells in Susac syndrome. RNA was extracted with the RNeasy kit, and a quantity of about 0.45 to 1 ug was reverse transcribed using random hexamers. Each CDR3 protein is one row after TCRdb ran MiXCR on the immunoSEQ multiplex PCR reads. The table has about 180,000 distinct CDR3 sequences, over 85% seen once. The sequenced sample was CD4+ T cells from PBMCs. Receptors originate from a human donor with multiple sclerosis.

CDR3 in DNA: TGTGCCTGGAGTGAAGGGTCAGATACGCAGTATTTT. Translation: CAWSEGSDTQYF. V is TRBV30 and J is TRBJ2-3; no clear D gene. This CDR3 is 12 amino acids long. The V end was cut by 1 base, the J end by 4 bases, with 6 bases between. Per germline, CDR1 GTSNPN and CDR2 SVGIG (reference sequence). Variable domain in full (rest from reference TRBV30 and TRBJ2-3): SQTIHQWPATLVQPVGSPLSLECTVEGTSNPNLYWYRQAAGRGLQLLFYSVGIGQISSEVPQNLSASRPQDRQFILSSKKLLLSDSGFYLCAWSEGSDTQYFGPGTRLTVL.

The chain employs TRBV5-6 and TRBJ1-3; TRBD1 agrees at 7 bases. V gave up 1 base and J gave up 0 bases; unmatched junction bases: 4. The germline V gene has CDR1 SGHDT and CDR2 YYEEEE. This CDR3 has 16 amino acids. The chain's CDR3 is CASSLLGQSSGNTIYF. CDR3 bases: TGTGCCAGCAGCTTGTTGGGACAGAGCTCTGGAAACACCATATATTTT. Based on the CDR3 plus reference TRBV5-6 and TRBJ1-3, the full variable domain is DAGVTQSPTHLIKTRGQQVTLRCSPKSGHDTVSWYQQALGQGPQFIFQYYEEEERQRGNFPDRFSGHQFPNYSSELNVNALLLGDSALYLCASSLLGQSSGNTIYFGEGSWLTVV.

The V and J genes are TRBV6-5 and TRBJ2-3; D is undetermined. Germline assignment: CDR1 MNHEY and CDR2 SVGAGI. V dropped 6 bases and J dropped 1 base, with 8 bases sitting between them. The CDR3 contains 13 residues. CDR3 DNA sequence: TGTGCCAGCAGGGCATCCCGCACAGATACGCAGTATTTT. Its protein is CASRASRTDTQYF.

This clonotype was counted a single time. The chain couples TRBV7-9 to TRBJ2-7; D not certain. The ends were cut back, 5 bases at V and 0 bases at J, with 11 bases in the middle. CDR3 length equals 14 residues. Germline V lookup: CDR1 SEHNR, CDR2 FQNEAQ (reference sequence). The DNA for the CDR3 is TGTGCCAGCAGCACAGCTATCGGCTCCTACGAGCAGTACTTC. Translating gives CASSTAIGSYEQYF. Looking up the rest from reference TRBV7-9 and TRBJ2-7 gives the full variable domain: DTGVSQNPRHKITKRGQNVTFRCDPISEHNRLYWYRQTLGQGPEFLTYFQNEAQLEKSRLLSDRFSAERPKGSFSTLEIQRTEQGDSAMYLCASSTAIGSYEQYFGPGTRLTVT.

This chain joins TRBV19 and TRBJ2-2; TRBD2 aligns across 10 bases. CDR3 size: 16 residues. Germline V lookup: CDR1 LNHDA, CDR2 SQIVND (reference sequence). The trim removed 0 bases at V and 4 bases at J, leaving 2 bases unmatched. The DNA of the CDR3 is TGTGCCAGTAGTATAGAAACTAGCGGGGTCACCGGGGAGCTGTTTTTT. Its translation: CASSIETSGVTGELFF.

The chain has TRBV12-3 or TRBV12-4 and TRBJ2-6, with D possibly TRBD1 on 6 matching bases. CDR3 length: 14 residues. V was trimmed by 10 bases and J by 4 bases, leaving 14 bases between them. CDR3 nucleotide sequence: TGTGCCACCTCAGGGGAACCCGGGGCCAACGTCCTGACTTTC. Amino acids: CATSGEPGANVLTF.

J is TRBJ2-1 and V is TRBV7-7; D is undetermined. Looked up from germline, CDR1 is SSHAT and CDR2 is FNYEAQ (reference sequence). The CDR3 length is 14 residues. V was clipped by 6 bases and J by 9 bases, with 18 bases between them. This CDR3 reads CASSPILGIAEQFF. The CDR3 DNA sequence: TGTGCCAGCAGTCCCATCCTGGGGATTGCTGAGCAGTTCTTC.